The entry below gives a single T cell receptor (beta chain) sequence along with its context. Its antigen is still unknown. Produced via immunoSEQ multiplex PCR; TCRdb's table is partial and in-frame only. Of around 170,000 clones in the sample, around nine tenths are singletons; the top ten hold 11%. This specimen comes from a study of T cell responses to AZD1222 COVID-19 vaccine. This CDR3 region has 15 residues. CDR1 and CDR2 (germline): MDHEN, SYDVKM. V lost 6 bases to trimming and J lost 1 base; unmatched junction nucleotides: 5. Study-wide points: Spike-wide coverage was observed for vaccine-associated CD4 TCRs, with dominant responses at 160-218 and 743-854. Only a handful of AZD1222 recipients, five to seven in all, had baseline seropositivity. Females outnumbered males among donors, who were mostly white British; clonal diversity was possibly underestimated. Spike-specific TCR depth and breadth grew after two AZD1222 doses.

The sequencing here drew on peripheral blood, taken 28 days after the second AZD1222 dose. The clonotype was recovered from an adult who received the AZD1222 COVID-19 vaccine. The chain carries TRBV28 and TRBJ2-7; 11 positions agree with TRBD1. CDR3: CASRPRDRGSYEQYF. For the CDR3, the DNA is TGTGCCAGCAGGCCCCGGGACAGGGGGTCCTACGAGCAGTACTTC.